This T cell receptor beta chain is from a study of cytomegalovirus exposure and HLA in healthy donors. The primer mix had 60 Vbeta and 13 Jbeta primers. The data were produced by immunoSEQ multiplex PCR, yet TCRdb's version contains in-frame clones alone and is incomplete. The sample comprises roughly 190,000 clones, around four fifths of which are singletons, and 2.5% to 4% rests with the top ten. The CDR3 totals 16 residues. With 4 bases clipped from V and 2 bases from J, the junction kept 5 bases outside the gene matches. Germline V CDR1 and CDR2: SEHNR, FQNEAQ (reference sequence). This clone occurred once.

V gene TRBV7-9 combines with J gene TRBJ2-6; 7 positions agree with TRBD1. This clonotype originated in a female donor in good health and CMV-seronegative. Material for sequencing was PBMCs. CDR3 DNA: TGTGCCAGCAGCTCATCCACAGGGGCTGGGGCCAACGTCCTGACTTTC. Its protein is CASSSSTGAGANVLTF. Using reference TRBV7-9 and TRBJ2-6 for the parts outside the CDR3, the full variable domain is DTGVSQNPRHKITKRGQNVTFRCDPISEHNRLYWYRQTLGQGPEFLTYFQNEAQLEKSRLLSDRFSAERPKGSFSTLEIQRTEQGDSAMYLCASSSSTGAGANVLTFGAGSRLTVL.